At least ten counts were recorded for the clone carrying this T cell receptor beta chain. Its matching antigen is unknown. The sample is drawn from a study of T cell repertoires in cytomegalovirus infection. General study findings and limits: Carriers of CMV plus the relevant HLA were identified by cumulative public TCR beta family frequency.

TCRdb processed the reads anew with MiXCR; each CDR3 protein has one entry. This table holds more than 250,000 distinct CDR3 sequences, roughly 13% found once. Germline V gives CDR1 LNHDA, CDR2 SQIVND (reference sequence). The CDR3 consists of 14 residues. Trimming pared 0 bases from V and 2 bases from J, leaving 2 bases between. Sequencing was done on a sample of PBMCs. This clonotype was obtained from a human donor in good health (CMV status not recorded). Some clones in this sample may be carry-over from other donors' samples. The chain couples TRBV19 to TRBJ2-6; D gene unclear. The CDR3 DNA sequence: TGTGCCAGTAGTATAGAACCTGGGGCCAACGTCCTGACTTTC. Protein product: CASSIEPGANVLTF.